A few counts support the clone carrying this T cell receptor (beta chain). The target antigen is unknown. The primer mix had 60 Vbeta and 13 Jbeta primers. Profiling relied on immunoSEQ multiplex PCR, and the TCRdb table lists in-frame clones only, not all of them. The data contain more than 110,000 clones, approximately 80% of them singletons. The length of the CDR3 is 14 residues. V was shortened by 1 base and J by 8 bases, with 9 bases between the two germline ends. The germline V gene encodes CDR1 SGHVS and CDR2 FNYEAQ. Donors sampled were nominally healthy, though unrecorded immune exposures were likely. The data derive from a study of cytomegalovirus exposure and HLA in healthy donors. Findings of the study overall: An analysis done earlier found most TCR beta V segments productive about 87% or about 30% of the time. Despite most TCR sequences being rare, some public TCRs occurred in many donors.

The specimen sequenced was PBMCs. The chain joins TRBV7-6 to TRBJ1-6; D gene unclear. The TCR was taken from a woman between 45 and 60 years old in good health and CMV-seronegative. The CDR3 is CASSLGGRDSPLHF. The CDR3 DNA sequence: TGTGCCAGCAGCTTAGGCGGCCGCGATTCACCCCTCCACTTT.